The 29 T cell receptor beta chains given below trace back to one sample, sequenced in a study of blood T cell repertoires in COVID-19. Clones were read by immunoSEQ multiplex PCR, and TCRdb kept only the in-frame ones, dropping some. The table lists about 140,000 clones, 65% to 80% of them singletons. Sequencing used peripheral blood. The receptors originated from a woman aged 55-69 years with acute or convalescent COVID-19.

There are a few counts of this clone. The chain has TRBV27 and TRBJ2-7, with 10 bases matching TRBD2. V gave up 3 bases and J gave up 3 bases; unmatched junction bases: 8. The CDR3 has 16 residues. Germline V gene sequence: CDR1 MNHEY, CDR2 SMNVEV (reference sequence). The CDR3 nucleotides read TGTGCCAGCAGTTTTTCAGCGGGGGGGCGGTTCTACGAGCAGTACTTC. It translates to CASSFSAGGRFYEQYF.

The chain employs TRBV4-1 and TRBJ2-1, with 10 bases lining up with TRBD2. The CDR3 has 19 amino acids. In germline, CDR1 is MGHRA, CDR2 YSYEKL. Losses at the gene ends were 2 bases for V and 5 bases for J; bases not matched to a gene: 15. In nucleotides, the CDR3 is TGCGCCAGCAGCCAAAGGGGGCTAGCGGGAGCGGTCGGGGACAATGAGCAGTTCTTC. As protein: CASSQRGLAGAVGDNEQFF.

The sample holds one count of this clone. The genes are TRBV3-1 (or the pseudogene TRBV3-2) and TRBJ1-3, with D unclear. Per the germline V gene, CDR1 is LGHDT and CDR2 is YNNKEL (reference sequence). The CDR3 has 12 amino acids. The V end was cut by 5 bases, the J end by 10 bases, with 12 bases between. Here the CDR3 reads CASSTPGPTIYF. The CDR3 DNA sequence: TGTGCCAGCAGCACGCCCGGTCCTACCATATATTTT.

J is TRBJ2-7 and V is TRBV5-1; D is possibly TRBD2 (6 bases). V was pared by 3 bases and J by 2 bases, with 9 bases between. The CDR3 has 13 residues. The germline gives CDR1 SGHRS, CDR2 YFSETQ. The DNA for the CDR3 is TGCGCCAGCAGCTCAGGACTAACCTACGAGCAGTACTTC. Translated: CASSSGLTYEQYF.

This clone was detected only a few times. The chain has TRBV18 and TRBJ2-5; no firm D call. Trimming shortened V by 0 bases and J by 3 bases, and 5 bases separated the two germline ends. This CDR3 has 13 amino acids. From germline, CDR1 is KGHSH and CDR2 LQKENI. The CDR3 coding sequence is TGTGCCAGCTCACCACCTGTAAAAGAGACCCAGTACTTC. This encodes CASSPPVKETQYF. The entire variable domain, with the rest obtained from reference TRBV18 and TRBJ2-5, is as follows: NAGVMQNPRHLVRRRGQEARLRCSPMKGHSHVYWYRQLPEEGLKFMVYLQKENIIDESGMPKERFSAEFPKEGPSILRIQQVVRGDSAAYFCASSPPVKETQYFGPGTRLLVL.

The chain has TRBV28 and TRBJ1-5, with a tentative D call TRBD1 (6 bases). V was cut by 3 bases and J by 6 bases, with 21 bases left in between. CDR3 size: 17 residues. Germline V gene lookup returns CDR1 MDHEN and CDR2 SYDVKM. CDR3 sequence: CASSFWGLGQGRQPQHF. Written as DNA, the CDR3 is TGTGCCAGCAGTTTCTGGGGGCTGGGCCAGGGACGTCAGCCCCAGCATTTT.

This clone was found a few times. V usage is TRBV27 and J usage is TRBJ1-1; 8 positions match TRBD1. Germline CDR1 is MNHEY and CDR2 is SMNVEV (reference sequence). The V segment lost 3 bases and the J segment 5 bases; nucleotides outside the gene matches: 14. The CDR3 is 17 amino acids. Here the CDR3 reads CASSLVGQGNVGTEAFF. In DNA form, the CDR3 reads TGTGCCAGCAGTTTGGTCGGACAGGGCAATGTGGGGACTGAAGCTTTCTTT.

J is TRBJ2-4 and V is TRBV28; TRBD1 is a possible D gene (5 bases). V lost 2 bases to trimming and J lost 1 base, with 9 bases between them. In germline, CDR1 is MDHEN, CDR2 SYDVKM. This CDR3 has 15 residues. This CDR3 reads CASSLKGWAKNIQYF. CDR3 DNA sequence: TGTGCCAGCAGTTTAAAGGGGTGGGCCAAAAACATTCAGTACTTC.

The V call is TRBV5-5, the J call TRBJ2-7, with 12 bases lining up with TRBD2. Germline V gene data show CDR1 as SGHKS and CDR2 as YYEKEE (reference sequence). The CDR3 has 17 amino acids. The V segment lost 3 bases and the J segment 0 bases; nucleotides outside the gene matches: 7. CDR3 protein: CASSSGLAGVFSYEQYF. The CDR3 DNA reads TGTGCCAGCAGCTCGGGACTAGCGGGCGTCTTCTCCTACGAGCAGTACTTC.

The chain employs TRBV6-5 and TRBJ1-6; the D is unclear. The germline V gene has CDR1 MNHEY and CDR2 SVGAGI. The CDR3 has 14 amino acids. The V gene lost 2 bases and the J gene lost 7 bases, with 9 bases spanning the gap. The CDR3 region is CASSYAGINSPLHF. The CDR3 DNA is TGTGCCAGCAGTTACGCAGGCATAAATTCACCCCTCCACTTT.

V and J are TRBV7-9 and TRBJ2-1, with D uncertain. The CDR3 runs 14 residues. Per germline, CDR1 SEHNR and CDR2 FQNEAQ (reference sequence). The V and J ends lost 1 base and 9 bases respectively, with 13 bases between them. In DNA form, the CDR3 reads TGTGCCAGCAGCTTAGTGGTCGGAGAGAGTGAGCAGTTCTTC. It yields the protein CASSLVVGESEQFF.

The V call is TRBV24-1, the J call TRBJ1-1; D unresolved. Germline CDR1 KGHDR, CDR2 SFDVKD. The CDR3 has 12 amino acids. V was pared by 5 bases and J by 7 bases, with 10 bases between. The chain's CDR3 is CATSGPNYEAFF. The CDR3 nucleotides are TGTGCCACCAGTGGACCAAACTATGAAGCTTTCTTT.

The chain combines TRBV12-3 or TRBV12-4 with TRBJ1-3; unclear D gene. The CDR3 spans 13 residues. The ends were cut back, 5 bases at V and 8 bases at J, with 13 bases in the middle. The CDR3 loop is CASSPDWRDTIYF. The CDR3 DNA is TGTGCCAGCAGTCCGGACTGGCGGGACACCATATATTTT.

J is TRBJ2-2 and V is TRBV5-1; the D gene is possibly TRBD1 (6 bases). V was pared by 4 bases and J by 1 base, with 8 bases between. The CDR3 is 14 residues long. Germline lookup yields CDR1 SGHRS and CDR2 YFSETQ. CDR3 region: CASSETGNTGELFF. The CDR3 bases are TGCGCCAGCAGCGAGACAGGGAACACCGGGGAGCTGTTTTTT.

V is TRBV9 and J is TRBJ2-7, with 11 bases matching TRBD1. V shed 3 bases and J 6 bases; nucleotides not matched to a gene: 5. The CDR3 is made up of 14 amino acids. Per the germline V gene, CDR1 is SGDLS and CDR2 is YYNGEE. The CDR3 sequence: CASSDGGTGGEQYF. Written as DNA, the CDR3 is TGTGCCAGCAGCGACGGAGGGACAGGGGGCGAGCAGTACTTC.

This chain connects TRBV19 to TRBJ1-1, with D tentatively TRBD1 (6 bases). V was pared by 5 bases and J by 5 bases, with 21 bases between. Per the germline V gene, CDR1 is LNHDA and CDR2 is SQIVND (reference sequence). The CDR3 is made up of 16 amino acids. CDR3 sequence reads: CASSFKAQGLRTEAFF. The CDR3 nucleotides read TGTGCCAGTAGTTTTAAGGCGCAGGGGCTCAGGACTGAAGCTTTCTTT.

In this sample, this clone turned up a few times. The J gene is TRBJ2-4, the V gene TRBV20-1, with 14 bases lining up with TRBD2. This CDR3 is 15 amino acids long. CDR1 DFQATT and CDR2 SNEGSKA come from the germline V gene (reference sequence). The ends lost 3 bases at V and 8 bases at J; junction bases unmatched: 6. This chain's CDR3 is CSASWTSGRQDIQYF. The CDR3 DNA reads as TGCAGTGCTAGTTGGACTAGCGGGAGGCAGGACATTCAGTACTTC.

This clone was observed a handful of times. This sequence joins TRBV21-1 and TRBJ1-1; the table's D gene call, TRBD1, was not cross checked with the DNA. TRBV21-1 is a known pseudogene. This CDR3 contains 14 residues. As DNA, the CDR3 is TGTGCCAGCAGCAAACTCCCTGGGCCGCTTATTGGTTTCTTT. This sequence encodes CASSKLPGPLIGFF.

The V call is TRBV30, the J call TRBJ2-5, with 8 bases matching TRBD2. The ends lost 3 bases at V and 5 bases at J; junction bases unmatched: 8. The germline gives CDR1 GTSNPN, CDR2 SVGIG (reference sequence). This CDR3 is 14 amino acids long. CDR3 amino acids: CAWRVRGEGETQYF. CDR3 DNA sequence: TGTGCCTGGAGGGTGCGGGGGGAAGGGGAGACCCAGTACTTC. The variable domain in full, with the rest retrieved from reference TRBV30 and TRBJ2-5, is SQTIHQWPATLVQPVGSPLSLECTVEGTSNPNLYWYRQAAGRGLQLLFYSVGIGQISSEVPQNLSASRPQDRQFILSSKKLLLSDSGFYLCAWRVRGEGETQYFGPGTRLLVL.

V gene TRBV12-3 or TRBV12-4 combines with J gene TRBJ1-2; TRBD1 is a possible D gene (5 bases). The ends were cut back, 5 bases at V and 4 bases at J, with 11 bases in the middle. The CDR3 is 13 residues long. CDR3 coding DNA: TGTGCCAGCAGTCTTGACAGTCTCTATGGCTACACCTTC. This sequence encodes CASSLDSLYGYTF.

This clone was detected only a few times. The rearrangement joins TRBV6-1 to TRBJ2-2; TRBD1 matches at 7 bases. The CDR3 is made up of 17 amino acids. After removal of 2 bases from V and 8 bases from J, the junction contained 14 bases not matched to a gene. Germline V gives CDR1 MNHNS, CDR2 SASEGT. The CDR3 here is CASSERGGAGGKGELFF. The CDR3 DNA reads TGTGCCAGCAGTGAACGAGGGGGCGCTGGGGGAAAAGGGGAGCTGTTTTTT.

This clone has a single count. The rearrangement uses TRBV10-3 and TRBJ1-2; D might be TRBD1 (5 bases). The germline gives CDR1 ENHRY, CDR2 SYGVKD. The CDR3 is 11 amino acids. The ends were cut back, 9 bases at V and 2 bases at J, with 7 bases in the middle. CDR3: CAITGNYGYTF. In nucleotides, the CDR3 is TGTGCCATTACAGGAAACTATGGCTACACCTTC.

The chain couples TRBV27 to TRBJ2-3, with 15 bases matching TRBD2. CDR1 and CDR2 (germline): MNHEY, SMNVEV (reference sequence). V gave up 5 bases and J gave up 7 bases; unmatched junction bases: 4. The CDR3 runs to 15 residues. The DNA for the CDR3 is TGTGCCAGCAGTCCGGGACTAGCGGGAGGATATACGCAGTATTTT. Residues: CASSPGLAGGYTQYF.

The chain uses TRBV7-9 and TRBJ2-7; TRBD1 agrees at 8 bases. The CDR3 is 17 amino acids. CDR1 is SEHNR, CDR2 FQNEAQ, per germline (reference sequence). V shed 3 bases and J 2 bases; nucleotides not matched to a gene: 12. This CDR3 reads CASSFSGTGTLTYEQYF. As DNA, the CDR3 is TGTGCCAGCAGCTTCTCCGGGACAGGAACTTTAACCTACGAGCAGTACTTC.

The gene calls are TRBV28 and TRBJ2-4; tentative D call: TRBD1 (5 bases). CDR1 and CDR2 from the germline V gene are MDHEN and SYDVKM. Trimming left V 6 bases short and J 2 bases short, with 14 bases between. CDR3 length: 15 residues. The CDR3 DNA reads TGTGCCAGCAGCCCCCTTTCAGGGTCCAAAAACATTCAGTACTTC. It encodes CASSPLSGSKNIQYF.

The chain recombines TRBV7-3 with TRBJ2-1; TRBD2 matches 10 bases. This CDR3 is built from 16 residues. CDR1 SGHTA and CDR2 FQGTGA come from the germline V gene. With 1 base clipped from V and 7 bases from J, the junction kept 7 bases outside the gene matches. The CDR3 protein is CASSLIVAGGVNEQFF. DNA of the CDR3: TGTGCCAGCAGCTTAATTGTAGCGGGAGGAGTAAATGAGCAGTTCTTC.

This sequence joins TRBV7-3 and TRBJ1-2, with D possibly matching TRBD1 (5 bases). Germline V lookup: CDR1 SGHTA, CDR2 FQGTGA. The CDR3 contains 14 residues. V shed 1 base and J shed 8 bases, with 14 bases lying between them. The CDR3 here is CASSLRDSGSGYTF. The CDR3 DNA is TGTGCCAGCAGCTTAAGGGACTCGGGCAGCGGCTACACCTTC.

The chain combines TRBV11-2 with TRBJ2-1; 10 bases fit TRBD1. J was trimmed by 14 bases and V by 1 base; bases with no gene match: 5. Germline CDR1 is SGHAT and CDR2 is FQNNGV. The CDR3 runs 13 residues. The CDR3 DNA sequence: TGTGCCAGCAGCTTAGGAACCGGGACAGGGGAGTTCTTC. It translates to CASSLGTGTGEFF.

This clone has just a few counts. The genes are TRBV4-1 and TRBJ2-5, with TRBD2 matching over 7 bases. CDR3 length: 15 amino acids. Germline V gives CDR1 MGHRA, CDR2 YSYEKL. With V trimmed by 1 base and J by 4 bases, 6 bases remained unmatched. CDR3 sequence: CASSQATWGGETQYF. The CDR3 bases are TGCGCCAGCAGCCAAGCCACCTGGGGGGGAGAGACCCAGTACTTC.